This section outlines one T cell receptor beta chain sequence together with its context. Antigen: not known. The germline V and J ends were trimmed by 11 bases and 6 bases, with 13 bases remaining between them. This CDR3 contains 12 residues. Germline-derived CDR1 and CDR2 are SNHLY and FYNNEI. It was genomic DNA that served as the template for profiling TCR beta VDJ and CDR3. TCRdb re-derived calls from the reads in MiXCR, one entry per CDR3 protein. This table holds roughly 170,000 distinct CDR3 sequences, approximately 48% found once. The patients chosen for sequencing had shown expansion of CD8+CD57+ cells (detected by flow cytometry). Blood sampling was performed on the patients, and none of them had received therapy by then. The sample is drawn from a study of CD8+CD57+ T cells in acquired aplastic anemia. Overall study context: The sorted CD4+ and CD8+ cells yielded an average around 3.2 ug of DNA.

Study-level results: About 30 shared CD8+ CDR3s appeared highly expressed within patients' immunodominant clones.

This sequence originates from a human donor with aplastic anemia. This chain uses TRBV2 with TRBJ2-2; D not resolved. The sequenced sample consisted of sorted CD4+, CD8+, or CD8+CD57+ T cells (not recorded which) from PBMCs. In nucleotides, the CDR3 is TGTGCCGTTCTGGCTGGCTCCGGGGAGCTGTTTTTT. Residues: CAVLAGSGELFF. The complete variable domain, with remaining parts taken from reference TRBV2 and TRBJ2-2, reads EPEVTQTPSHQVTQMGQEVILRCVPISNHLYFYWYRQILGQKVEFLVSFYNNEISEKSEIFDDQFSVERPDGSNFTLKIRSTKLEDSAMYFCAVLAGSGELFFGEGSRLTVL.